The 2 T cell receptor beta chains in this list originate from one sample, sequenced in a study of T cell responses to AZD1222 COVID-19 vaccine. Data came from immunoSEQ multiplex PCR; TCRdb stores just in-frame clones and leaves some out. Of about 140,000 clones in the sample, just over 85% were seen once. Specimen: peripheral blood, collected on day 0 of AZD1222 vaccination. The receptors derive from an adult in good health.

The chain combines TRBV27 with TRBJ1-2, with D hard to call. There are 16 residues in the CDR3. V was pared by 5 bases and J by 2 bases, with 18 bases between. Germline V gene data show CDR1 as MNHEY and CDR2 as SMNVEV (reference sequence). The CDR3, as DNA: TGTGCCAGCAGTAAGGCCACAAGCAACAACAACTATGGCTACACCTTC. This translates into CASSKATSNNNYGYTF.

This chain links TRBV19 with TRBJ2-6; the D is unclear. Trimming removed 8 bases from V and 0 bases from J, with 14 bases in between. The length of the CDR3 is 16 residues. Looked up from germline, CDR1 is LNHDA and CDR2 is SQIVND (reference sequence). The CDR3, as DNA: TGTGCCAGTGCCATCGTTCTTACCTCTGGGGCCAACGTCCTGACTTTC. It specifies CASAIVLTSGANVLTF.